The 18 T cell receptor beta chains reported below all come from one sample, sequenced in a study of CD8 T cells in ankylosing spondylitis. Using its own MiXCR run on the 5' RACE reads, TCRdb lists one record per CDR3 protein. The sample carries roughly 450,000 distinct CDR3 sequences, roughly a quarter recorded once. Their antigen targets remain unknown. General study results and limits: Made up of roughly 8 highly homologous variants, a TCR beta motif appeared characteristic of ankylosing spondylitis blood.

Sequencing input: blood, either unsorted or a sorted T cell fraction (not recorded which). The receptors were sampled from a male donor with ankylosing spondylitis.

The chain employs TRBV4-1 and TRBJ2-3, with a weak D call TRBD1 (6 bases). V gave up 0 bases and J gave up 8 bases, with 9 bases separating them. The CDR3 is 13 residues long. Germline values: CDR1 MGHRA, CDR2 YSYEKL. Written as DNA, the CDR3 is TGCGCCAGCAGCCAAGAACAGGGTCGTACGCAGTATTTT. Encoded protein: CASSQEQGRTQYF.

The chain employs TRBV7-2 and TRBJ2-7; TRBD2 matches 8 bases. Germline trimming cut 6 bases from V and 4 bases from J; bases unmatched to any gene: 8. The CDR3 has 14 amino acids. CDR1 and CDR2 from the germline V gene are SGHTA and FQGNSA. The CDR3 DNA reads TGTGCCAGCAGGACGTCGGGGGGGCTGTACGAGCAGTACTTC. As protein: CASRTSGGLYEQYF.

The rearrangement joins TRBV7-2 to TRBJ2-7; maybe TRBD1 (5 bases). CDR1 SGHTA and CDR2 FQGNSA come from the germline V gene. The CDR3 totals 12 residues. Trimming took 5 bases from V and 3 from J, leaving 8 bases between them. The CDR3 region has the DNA TGTGCCAGCAGCGACCAGGGCTACGAGCAGTACTTC. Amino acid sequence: CASSDQGYEQYF. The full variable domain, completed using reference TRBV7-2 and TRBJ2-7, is GAGVSQSPSNKVTEKGKDVELRCDPISGHTALYWYRQSLGQGLEFLIYFQGNSAPDKSGLPSDRFSAERTGGSVSTLTIQRTQQEDSAVYLCASSDQGYEQYFGPGTRLTVT.

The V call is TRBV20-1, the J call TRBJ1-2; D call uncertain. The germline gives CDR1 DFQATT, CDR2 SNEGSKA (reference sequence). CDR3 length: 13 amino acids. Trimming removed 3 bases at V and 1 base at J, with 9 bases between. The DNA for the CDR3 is TGCAGTGCTAGGGACGCCGTTAACTATGGCTACACCTTC. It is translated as CSARDAVNYGYTF.

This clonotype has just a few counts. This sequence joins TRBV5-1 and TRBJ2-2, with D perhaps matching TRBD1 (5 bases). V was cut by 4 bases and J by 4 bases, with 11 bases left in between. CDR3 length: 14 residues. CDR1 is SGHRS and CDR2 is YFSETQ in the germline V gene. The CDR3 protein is CASSMQGPTGELFF. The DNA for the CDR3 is TGCGCCAGCAGCATGCAGGGTCCCACCGGGGAGCTGTTTTTT.

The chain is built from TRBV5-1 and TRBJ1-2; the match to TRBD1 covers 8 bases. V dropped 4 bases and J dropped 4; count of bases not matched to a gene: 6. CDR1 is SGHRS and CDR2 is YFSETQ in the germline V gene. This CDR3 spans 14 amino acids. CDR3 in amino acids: CASSQDRAGYGYTF. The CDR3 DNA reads TGCGCCAGCAGCCAGGACAGGGCGGGCTATGGCTACACCTTC.

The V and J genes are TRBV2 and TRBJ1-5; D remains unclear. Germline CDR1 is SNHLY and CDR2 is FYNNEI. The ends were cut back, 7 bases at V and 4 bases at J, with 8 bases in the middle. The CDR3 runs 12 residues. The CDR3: CASTGINQPQHF. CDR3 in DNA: TGTGCCAGCACTGGGATTAATCAGCCCCAGCATTTT. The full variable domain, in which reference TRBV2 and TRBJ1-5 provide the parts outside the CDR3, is EPEVTQTPSHQVTQMGQEVILRCVPISNHLYFYWYRQILGQKVEFLVSFYNNEISEKSEIFDDQFSVERPDGSNFTLKIRSTKLEDSAMYFCASTGINQPQHFGDGTRLSIL.

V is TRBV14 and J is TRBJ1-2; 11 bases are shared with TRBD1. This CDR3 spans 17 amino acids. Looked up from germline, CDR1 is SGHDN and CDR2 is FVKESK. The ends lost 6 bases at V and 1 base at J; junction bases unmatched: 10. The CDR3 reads CASSSDRGPSINYGYTF. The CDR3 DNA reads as TGTGCCAGCAGTTCGGACAGGGGGCCTTCGATTAACTATGGCTACACCTTC.

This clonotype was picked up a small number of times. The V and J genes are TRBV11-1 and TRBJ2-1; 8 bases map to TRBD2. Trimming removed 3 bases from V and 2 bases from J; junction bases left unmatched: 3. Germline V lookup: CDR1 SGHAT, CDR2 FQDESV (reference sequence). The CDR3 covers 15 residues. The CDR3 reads CASSFQGLAYNEQFF. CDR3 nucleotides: TGTGCCAGCAGCTTTCAGGGACTAGCCTACAATGAGCAGTTCTTC.

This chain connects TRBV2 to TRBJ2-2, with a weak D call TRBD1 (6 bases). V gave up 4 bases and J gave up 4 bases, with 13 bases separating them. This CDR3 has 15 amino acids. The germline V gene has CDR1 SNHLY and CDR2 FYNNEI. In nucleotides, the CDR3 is TGTGCCAGCAGTGTTCAGGGGATAGGCACCGGGGAGCTGTTTTTT. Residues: CASSVQGIGTGELFF.

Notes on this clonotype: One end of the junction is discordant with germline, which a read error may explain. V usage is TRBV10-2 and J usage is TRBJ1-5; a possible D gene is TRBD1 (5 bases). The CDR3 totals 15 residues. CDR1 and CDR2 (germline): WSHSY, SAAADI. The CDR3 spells CASSWDGHSNQSQHF. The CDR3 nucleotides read TGCGCCAGCAGTTGGGACGGTCATAGCAATCAGTCCCAGCATTTT.

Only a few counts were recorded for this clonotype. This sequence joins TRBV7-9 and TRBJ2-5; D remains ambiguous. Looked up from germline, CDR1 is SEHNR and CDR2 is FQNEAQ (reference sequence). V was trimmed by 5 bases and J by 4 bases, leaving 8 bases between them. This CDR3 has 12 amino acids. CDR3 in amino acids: CASSTHGETQYF. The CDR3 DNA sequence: TGTGCCAGCAGCACCCACGGAGAGACCCAGTACTTC.

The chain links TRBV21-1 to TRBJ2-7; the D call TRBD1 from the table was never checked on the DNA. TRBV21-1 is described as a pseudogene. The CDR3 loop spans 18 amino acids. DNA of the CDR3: TGTGCCAGCAGCAAACCTCCAGGGATCAGGACAGAGACCTACGAGCAGTACGTC. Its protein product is CASSKPPGIRTETYEQYV.

The CDR3 DNA reads TGTGCCAGCTCACAGTCGGCAGAGGGCACTGAAGCTTTCTTT. This sequence encodes CASSQSAEGTEAFF. The chain links TRBV18 to TRBJ1-1; no clear D gene. Germline V gives CDR1 KGHSH, CDR2 LQKENI. The V gene lost 4 bases and the J gene lost 4 bases, with 13 bases spanning the gap. CDR3 length equals 14 residues.

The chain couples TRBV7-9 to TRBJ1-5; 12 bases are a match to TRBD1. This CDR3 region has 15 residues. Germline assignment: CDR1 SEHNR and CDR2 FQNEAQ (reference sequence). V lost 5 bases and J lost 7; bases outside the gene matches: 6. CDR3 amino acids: CASSNEGTGGQPQHF. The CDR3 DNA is TGTGCCAGCAGCAACGAAGGGACAGGGGGCCAGCCCCAGCATTTT. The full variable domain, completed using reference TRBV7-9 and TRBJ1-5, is DTGVSQNPRHKITKRGQNVTFRCDPISEHNRLYWYRQTLGQGPEFLTYFQNEAQLEKSRLLSDRFSAERPKGSFSTLEIQRTEQGDSAMYLCASSNEGTGGQPQHFGDGTRLSIL.

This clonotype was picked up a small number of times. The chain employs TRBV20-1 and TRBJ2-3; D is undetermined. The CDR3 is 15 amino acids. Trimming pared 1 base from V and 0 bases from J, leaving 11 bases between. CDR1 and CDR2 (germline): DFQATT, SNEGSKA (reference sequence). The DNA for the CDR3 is TGCAGTGCTAGAGTTGGGCACTTTAGCACAGATACGCAGTATTTT. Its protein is CSARVGHFSTDTQYF.

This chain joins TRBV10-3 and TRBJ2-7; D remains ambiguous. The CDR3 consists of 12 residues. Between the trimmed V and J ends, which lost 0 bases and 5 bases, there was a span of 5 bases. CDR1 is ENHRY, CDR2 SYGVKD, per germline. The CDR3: CAISESWNEQYF. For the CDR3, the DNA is TGTGCCATCAGTGAGTCGTGGAACGAGCAGTACTTC.

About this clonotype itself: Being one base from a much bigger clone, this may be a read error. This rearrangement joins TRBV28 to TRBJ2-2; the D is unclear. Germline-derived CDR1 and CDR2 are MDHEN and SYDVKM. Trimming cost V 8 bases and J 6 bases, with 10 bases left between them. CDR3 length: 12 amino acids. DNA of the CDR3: TGTGCCAGCCGACGAAACCCCGGGGAGCTGTTTTTT. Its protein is CASRRNPGELFF.